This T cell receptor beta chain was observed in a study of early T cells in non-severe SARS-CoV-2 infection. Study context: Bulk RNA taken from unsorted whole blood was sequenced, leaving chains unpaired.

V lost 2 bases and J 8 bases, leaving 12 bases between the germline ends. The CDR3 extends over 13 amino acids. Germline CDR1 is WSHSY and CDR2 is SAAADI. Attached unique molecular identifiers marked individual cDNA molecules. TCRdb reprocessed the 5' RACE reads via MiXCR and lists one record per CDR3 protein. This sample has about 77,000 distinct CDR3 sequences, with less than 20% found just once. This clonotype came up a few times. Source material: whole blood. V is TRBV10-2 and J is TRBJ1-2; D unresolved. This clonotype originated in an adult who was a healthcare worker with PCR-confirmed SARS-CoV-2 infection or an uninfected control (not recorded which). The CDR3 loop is CASSEAFSRGYTF. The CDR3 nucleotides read TGCGCCAGCAGTGAGGCCTTCTCGAGAGGCTACACCTTC.